This T cell receptor beta chain was recovered during a study of human T cells and chemical hapten exposure. Study in general: An area of 2 cm by around 2 cm on upper inner arm skin received 2% DPC for sensitization.

Time point indicated: patch test 1, 2 weeks after DPC sensitization. The treatment is: therapeutic diphenylcyclopropenone sensitization with weekly scalp DPC. Sequencing started from total RNA isolated from unfractionated whole blood. Study-level results: No alteration of TCRs above 1 in 1000 frequency was seen with DPC sensitization.

Library preparation tagged each individual cDNA molecule with a unique molecular identifier. Original processing methods: Per sample, the median was 95,638 TCRs, with values from 23,224 to 690,600. TCRdb re-called the RACE reads through MiXCR, storing one row per CDR3 protein. It is TCRdb's table, rather than the study itself, that gives the V and J calls and clone size. Of roughly 50,000 distinct CDR3 sequences in the sample, approximately 10% were seen once. Trimming stripped 1 base from V and 0 bases from J, with 7 bases between. Germline CDR1 SEHNR, CDR2 FQNEAQ (reference sequence). The CDR3 extends over 15 amino acids. This clonotype was found many times. What it recognizes is unknown.

This clonotype originated in a woman in her thirties or forties with alopecia areata. Some clones in this sample may be carry-over from other donors' samples. The material sequenced was whole blood, taken in connection with sensitization to the hapten diphenylcyclopropenone (DPC). The chain is built from TRBV7-9 and TRBJ2-1, with a possible D match to TRBD1 (6 bases). The CDR3 here is CASSLGTVSYNEQFF. The CDR3 DNA reads TGTGCCAGCAGCTTAGGGACAGTCTCCTACAATGAGCAGTTCTTC. Full variable domain (missing parts from reference TRBV7-9 and TRBJ2-1): DTGVSQNPRHKITKRGQNVTFRCDPISEHNRLYWYRQTLGQGPEFLTYFQNEAQLEKSRLLSDRFSAERPKGSFSTLEIQRTEQGDSAMYLCASSLGTVSYNEQFFGPGTRLTVL.